This section outlines one TCR beta chain sequence together with its context. Germline V gives CDR1 SGHVS, CDR2 FQNEAQ. There are 14 residues in the CDR3. The V end lost 1 base, the J end lost 7 bases, and 11 bases lay between the germline ends. The source of the sample is a study of T cells in Graves' hyperthyroidism and ophthalmopathy. The CDR3 regions of TCR beta were amplified from RNA transcripts. Initially, a first-round RT-PCR of the TCR CDR3 employed the HTBI primer set. One entry per CDR3 protein, called by TCRdb with MiXCR from the multiplex PCR reads. The sample lists more than 500,000 distinct CDR3 sequences; around 50% were seen once.

The chain joins TRBV7-8 to TRBJ1-5; D unclear. The source is an adult woman with Graves' disease, either hyperthyroidism or ophthalmopathy (not recorded which). Input material: peripheral blood or thyroid tissue (not recorded which). In DNA form, the CDR3 reads TGTGCCAGCAGCTTAGTAGGTGTGAAGCAGCCCCAGCATTTT. It translates to CASSLVGVKQPQHF.